Each of the 11 T cell receptor beta chains below was sequenced from the same sample in a study of blood T cell repertoires in COVID-19. Assay: immunoSEQ multiplex PCR; the TCRdb copy retains only in-frame clones and omits some. The data hold 100,000 to 150,000 clones, with roughly 92% observed a single time. Material: peripheral blood. These receptors were taken from a man aged 45-65 years with COVID-19, enrolled during active disease.

This sequence joins TRBV7-3 and TRBJ2-7; TRBD2 matches 7 bases. Germline V lookup: CDR1 SGHTA, CDR2 FQGTGA. V lost 7 bases to trimming and J lost 5 bases; unmatched junction nucleotides: 5. The CDR3 is made up of 12 amino acids. CDR3 DNA sequence: TGTGCCAGCACCTGGGGGGGTCACGAGCAGTACTTC. Its protein is CASTWGGHEQYF.

The V and J genes are TRBV18 and TRBJ2-1; D might be TRBD1 (7 bases). This CDR3 contains 15 residues. Trimming took off 2 bases at V and 7 bases at J, with 15 bases between the two ends. Germline loops: CDR1 KGHSH, CDR2 LQKENI. The CDR3 region is CASSPEAAGGNEQFF. The CDR3 nucleotides read TGTGCCAGCTCACCAGAAGCAGCAGGGGGGAATGAGCAGTTCTTC. Full variable domain (rest looked up from reference TRBV18 and TRBJ2-1): NAGVMQNPRHLVRRRGQEARLRCSPMKGHSHVYWYRQLPEEGLKFMVYLQKENIIDESGMPKERFSAEFPKEGPSILRIQQVVRGDSAAYFCASSPEAAGGNEQFFGPGTRLTVL.

The chain employs TRBV11-2 and TRBJ2-1, with 9 bases lining up with TRBD1. CDR1 is SGHAT, CDR2 FQNNGV, per germline. CDR3 size: 15 residues. Trimming cost V 5 bases and J 9 bases; bases outside gene matches: 11. Here the CDR3 reads CASSPKNRGLVEQFF. For the CDR3, the DNA is TGTGCCAGCAGCCCTAAGAACAGGGGGCTGGTTGAGCAGTTCTTC.

CDR3 in amino acids: CASSQVRQGQTQYF. The CDR3 region has the DNA TGTGCCAGCAGCCAAGTCCGACAGGGTCAGACCCAGTACTTC. The rearrangement links TRBV3-1 (or the pseudogene TRBV3-2) to TRBJ2-5, with 7 positions matching TRBD1. CDR1 and CDR2 from the germline V gene are LGHDT and YNNKEL (reference sequence). The CDR3 totals 14 residues. The trim removed 1 base at V and 6 bases at J, leaving 5 bases unmatched.

The count of this clone is one. The chain combines TRBV5-1 with TRBJ2-7; 10 bases line up with TRBD2. V was clipped by 2 bases and J by 4 bases; unmatched bases: 3. CDR3 length equals 14 residues. Germline CDR1 is SGHRS and CDR2 is YFSETQ. CDR3: CASSLAGGPYEQYF. The CDR3 bases are TGCGCCAGCAGCTTAGCGGGAGGGCCATACGAGCAGTACTTC.

The V and J genes are TRBV7-8 and TRBJ1-1; 8 bases agree with TRBD1. The CDR3 runs 14 residues. J lost 6 bases, V lost 3 bases, and 6 bases had no gene match. The germline gives CDR1 SGHVS, CDR2 FQNEAQ. The CDR3, as DNA: TGTGCCAGCAGCTTTTGGACAGGGAAGCCTGAAGCTTTCTTT. Translating it yields CASSFWTGKPEAFF.

The rearrangement uses TRBV6-6 and TRBJ2-7; 7 nucleotides line up with TRBD1. The germline V gene has CDR1 MNHNY and CDR2 SVGAGI (reference sequence). This CDR3 has 14 amino acids. V lost 5 bases, J lost 5 bases, and 9 bases stayed unmatched. The CDR3 reads CASSTAQGSHEQYF. The CDR3 DNA reads TGTGCCAGCAGTACGGCACAGGGGTCCCACGAGCAGTACTTC.

The chain recombines TRBV28 with TRBJ2-6; 8 nucleotides match TRBD1. After removal of 5 bases from V and 0 bases from J, the junction contained 12 bases not matched to a gene. Germline V lookup: CDR1 MDHEN, CDR2 SYDVKM. The CDR3 has 19 amino acids. The CDR3 DNA sequence: TGTGCCAGCAGTCCCTTGCCGGGACAGGTGAGCTCTGGGGCCAACGTCCTGACTTTC. Its protein product is CASSPLPGQVSSGANVLTF.

The rearrangement links TRBV7-8 to TRBJ2-7; a possible D gene is TRBD2 (5 bases). The germline V and J ends were trimmed by 1 base and 2 bases, with 15 bases remaining between them. The germline CDR1 and CDR2 sequences are SGHVS and FQNEAQ. The CDR3 consists of 16 residues. The CDR3 region has the DNA TGTGCCAGCAGCTTAGTTCCGCTAGCCGTGACCTACGAGCAGTACTTC. Residues: CASSLVPLAVTYEQYF.

This rearrangement joins TRBV11-3 to TRBJ1-2; 9 nucleotides align to TRBD1. This CDR3 region has 13 residues. Germline V gene lookup returns CDR1 SGHNT and CDR2 YENEEA. V shed 5 bases, J shed 4 bases, and the junction held 2 bases outside the gene matches. The CDR3: CASSTTGGYGYTF. The CDR3 DNA is TGTGCCAGCAGCACGACAGGGGGCTATGGCTACACCTTC.

The chain couples TRBV30 to TRBJ1-3; D might be TRBD1 (6 bases). The germline V gene encodes CDR1 GTSNPN and CDR2 SVGIG (reference sequence). Between the trimmed V and J ends, which lost 4 bases and 0 bases, there was a span of 13 bases. CDR3 length: 15 amino acids. The CDR3 nucleotides are TGTGCCTGGACTCGCACAGGGAGCTCTGGAAACACCATATATTTT. It codes for CAWTRTGSSGNTIYF.